Here is one TCR beta chain with its context. The clone's antigen remains unknown. No base qualities exist here, and no much larger clone lies one base off it. The junction carries 16 bases between V and J, which are trimmed by 8 bases and 6 bases respectively. CDR1 and CDR2, per the germline V gene, are MGHRA and YSYEKL. CDR3 length: 13 amino acids, cysteine to phenylalanine. Just CDR3 DNA is preserved here, 39 bases in frame from base 1. The source of the sample is a study of control samples from healthy donors and cancer patients (dated by TCRdb to 2020 to 2021). The receptor library was made with the immunoSEQ multiplex PCR assay. Sourced from immuneACCESS, this table was stored by TCRdb with only in-frame sequences that have V and J called. A share of the clones is absent; for the studies checked, an unresolved V gene accounts for under half, and the remainder has no known explanation. Here the sample has tens of thousands of clones; roughly 80% occur a single time. The top ten clones comprise 2.9% of the sample.

The specimen was PBMCs. The V and J genes are TRBV4-1 and TRBJ1-2; possibly the D gene is TRBD1, per 5 matching bases. This receptor was obtained from a woman in her 50s with lung cancer. The bases read TGCGCCAGCTATTCAGGGACTTTCCATGGCTACACCTTC. It encodes CASYSGTFHGYTF.